These 14 T cell receptor beta chains were sequenced from one sample in a study of cytomegalovirus exposure and HLA in healthy donors. The PCR was carried out with 60 Vbeta primers and 13 Jbeta primers. The data were produced by immunoSEQ multiplex PCR, yet TCRdb's version contains in-frame clones alone and is incomplete. The listing records fewer than 100,000 clones. What was sequenced was PBMCs. The receptors come from a man aged 50-59 years in good health and CMV-seronegative.

V usage is TRBV7-9 and J usage is TRBJ2-5; D is uncertain. The V end was cut by 7 bases, the J end by 2 bases, with 11 bases between. Germline CDR1 reads SEHNR; CDR2 reads FQNEAQ (reference sequence). This CDR3 spans 13 amino acids. For the CDR3, the DNA is TGTGCCAGCATAATCGCAGGTCAAGAGACCCAGTACTTC. It yields the protein CASIIAGQETQYF.

This chain joins TRBV6-1 and TRBJ2-7; D is possibly TRBD1 (6 bases). Looked up from germline, CDR1 is MNHNS and CDR2 is SASEGT. This CDR3 has 14 residues. Trimming cost V 2 bases and J 3 bases, with 11 bases left between them. CDR3 sequence: CASSEMGAGYEQYF. The CDR3 nucleotides are TGTGCCAGCAGTGAAATGGGGGCTGGCTACGAGCAGTACTTC.

The rearrangement links TRBV5-1 to TRBJ2-5, with 7 nucleotides matching TRBD1. Germline lookup yields CDR1 SGHRS and CDR2 YFSETQ. This CDR3 is built from 15 residues. V trimming: 4 bases; J trimming: 5 bases; junction bases outside the gene matches: 11. DNA of the CDR3: TGCGCCAGCAGCAGATGGACAGGCGTCCAGGAGACCCAGTACTTC. Translated, it gives CASSRWTGVQETQYF.

The V gene is TRBV2, the J gene TRBJ2-7; 7 nucleotides agree with TRBD1. V gave up 3 bases and J gave up 5 bases; unmatched junction bases: 16. From germline, CDR1 is SNHLY and CDR2 FYNNEI. CDR3 size: 17 residues. The CDR3 DNA reads as TGTGCCAGCAGTGATAGCCCACCGGGACAGAGAACCAACGAGCAGTACTTC. This sequence encodes CASSDSPPGQRTNEQYF. The whole variable domain, remainder taken from reference TRBV2 and TRBJ2-7, is EPEVTQTPSHQVTQMGQEVILRCVPISNHLYFYWYRQILGQKVEFLVSFYNNEISEKSEIFDDQFSVERPDGSNFTLKIRSTKLEDSAMYFCASSDSPPGQRTNEQYFGPGTRLTVT.

The chain employs TRBV30 and TRBJ1-2; possibly TRBD1 for D (6 bases). The CDR3 spans 12 residues. Trimming shortened V by 4 bases and J by 6 bases, and 12 bases separated the two germline ends. Per the germline V gene, CDR1 is GTSNPN and CDR2 is SVGIG (reference sequence). The chain's CDR3 is CAWIRGSHGYTF. In DNA, the CDR3 is TGTGCCTGGATCAGGGGTAGTCATGGCTACACCTTC.

The genes are TRBV4-1 and TRBJ2-7, with a possible D match to TRBD1 (5 bases). Per germline, CDR1 MGHRA and CDR2 YSYEKL. This CDR3 contains 15 residues. The ends were cut back, 5 bases at V and 0 bases at J, with 14 bases in the middle. CDR3 nucleotides: TGCGCCAGCAGCAAAGGACATTCTGGCTCCTACGAGCAGTACTTC. This gives the protein CASSKGHSGSYEQYF.

This chain connects TRBV19 to TRBJ2-1; 9 bases agree with TRBD2. V was pared by 0 bases and J by 6 bases, with 6 bases of the junction left unmatched. This CDR3 comprises 16 residues. In germline, CDR1 is LNHDA, CDR2 SQIVND (reference sequence). In nucleotides, the CDR3 is TGTGCCAGTAGTATAGATTTGCGGGGGGGGTCCAATGAGCAGTTCTTC. Translation gives CASSIDLRGGSNEQFF. Variable domain in full (rest from reference TRBV19 and TRBJ2-1): DGGITQSPKYLFRKEGQNVTLSCEQNLNHDAMYWYRQDPGQGLRLIYYSQIVNDFQKGDIAEGYSVSREKKESFPLTVTSAQKNPTAFYLCASSIDLRGGSNEQFFGPGTRLTVL.

The chain links TRBV28 to TRBJ2-7; TRBD1 matches 8 bases. Looked up from germline, CDR1 is MDHEN and CDR2 is SYDVKM. This CDR3 has 13 residues. The V segment lost 5 bases and the J segment 5 bases; nucleotides outside the gene matches: 5. This chain's CDR3 is CASSRTGGNEQYF. For the CDR3, the DNA is TGTGCCAGCAGTCGAACAGGGGGGAACGAGCAGTACTTC.

The V gene is TRBV5-1, the J gene TRBJ2-5; a possible D gene is TRBD1 (6 bases). Germline values: CDR1 SGHRS, CDR2 YFSETQ. V was shortened by 3 bases and J by 0 bases, with 12 bases between the two germline ends. The CDR3 spans 15 residues. The CDR3, as DNA: TGCGCCAGCAGCTATACAGGGACCCACCAAGAGACCCAGTACTTC. Residues: CASSYTGTHQETQYF.

V is TRBV10-3 and J is TRBJ1-1, with a weak D call TRBD1 (6 bases). The ends were cut back, 6 bases at V and 1 base at J, with 9 bases in the middle. The CDR3 sequence is 13 residues long. Germline lookup yields CDR1 ENHRY and CDR2 SYGVKD. DNA for the CDR3: TGTGCCATCAGCTCACAGGGGAACACTGAAGCTTTCTTT. Its protein is CAISSQGNTEAFF.

V and J are TRBV27 and TRBJ2-5; 7 nucleotides align to TRBD1. After removal of 3 bases from V and 5 bases from J, the junction contained 3 bases not matched to a gene. CDR1 is MNHEY and CDR2 is SMNVEV in the germline V gene (reference sequence). CDR3 size: 13 residues. CDR3 in DNA: TGTGCCAGCAGTTTCGACAGGGTGGAGACCCAGTACTTC. Translation: CASSFDRVETQYF.

This rearrangement joins TRBV30 to TRBJ1-5; D perhaps matches TRBD1 (6 bases). The CDR3 has 13 residues. The germline V gene has CDR1 GTSNPN and CDR2 SVGIG (reference sequence). V was pared by 4 bases and J by 6 bases, with 13 bases between. The CDR3 protein is CAWTPDSFQPQHF. CDR3 sequence (DNA): TGTGCCTGGACCCCGGACAGTTTTCAGCCCCAGCATTTT. Drawing the rest from reference TRBV30 and TRBJ1-5, the complete variable domain is SQTIHQWPATLVQPVGSPLSLECTVEGTSNPNLYWYRQAAGRGLQLLFYSVGIGQISSEVPQNLSASRPQDRQFILSSKKLLLSDSGFYLCAWTPDSFQPQHFGDGTRLSIL.

This rearrangement joins TRBV29-1 to TRBJ2-1, with a weak D call TRBD2 (5 bases). The CDR3 spans 14 residues. CDR1 and CDR2 from the germline V gene are SQVTM and ANQGSEA. V lost 7 bases and J lost 9, with 22 bases in between. The CDR3 coding sequence is TGCAGCGGCCTCCGGGAACCCCGGGATGGTGAGCAGTTCTTC. This sequence encodes CSGLREPRDGEQFF.

To note about this clone: This sample also contains other DNA sequences that code for the same CDR3. The V and J genes are TRBV7-9 and TRBJ2-2; unclear D gene. This CDR3 spans 15 amino acids. The V end lost 1 base, the J end lost 0 bases, and 6 bases lay between the germline ends. Germline V gene data show CDR1 as SEHNR and CDR2 as FQNEAQ (reference sequence). The CDR3 protein is CASSLDRSNTGELFF. CDR3 nucleotides: TGTGCCAGCAGCTTAGATCGGTCGAACACCGGGGAGCTGTTTTTT.